The source of this TCR beta chain is a study of blood T cell repertoires in COVID-19. Germline-derived CDR1 and CDR2 are MNHNY and SVGAGI (reference sequence). Deletions cut 8 bases from V and 2 bases from J, with 13 bases between. The CDR3 extends over 14 amino acids. Assay: immunoSEQ multiplex PCR; the TCRdb copy retains only in-frame clones and omits some. The table has under 400,000 clones, around 87% seen once. The chain combines TRBV6-6 with TRBJ1-5, with D unresolved. This receptor was identified in a woman in her twenties or thirties with COVID-19, enrolled during active disease. Sequenced: peripheral blood. CDR3 sequence reads: CASGPALGNQPQHF. Here the CDR3 DNA reads TGTGCCAGCGGGCCCGCATTGGGCAATCAGCCCCAGCATTTT.